A single sample is the source of the 10 T cell receptor beta chains below, sequenced in a study of cytomegalovirus exposure and HLA in healthy donors. PCR primers comprised 60 Vbeta and 13 Jbeta primers. This table comes from immunoSEQ multiplex PCR, and its TCRdb copy is limited to in-frame clones, with some not included. Of approximately 80,000 clones in the sample, less than 80% were seen once. Sequencing was carried out using PBMCs. The receptors come from a man aged 25-45 years in good health and CMV-seropositive.

This clone was recorded only once. The chain combines TRBV11-2 with TRBJ2-7; 13 nucleotides align to TRBD2. The CDR3 covers 15 residues. Germline CDR1 SGHAT, CDR2 FQNNGV. The junction had 1 base not matched to a gene; V was cut back by 3 bases and J by 2 bases. The CDR3 coding sequence is TGTGCCAGCAGCTTGACTAGCGGGAGGCCCTACGAGCAGTACTTC. Translation gives CASSLTSGRPYEQYF. The full variable domain, its missing parts supplied by reference TRBV11-2 and TRBJ2-7, is EAGVAQSPRYKIIEKRQSVAFWCNPISGHATLYWYQQILGQGPKLLIQFQNNGVVDDSQLPKDRFSAERLKGVDSTLKIQPAKLEDSAVYLCASSLTSGRPYEQYFGPGTRLTVT.

The chain uses TRBV7-2 and TRBJ2-5; TRBD1 is a possible D gene (6 bases). The CDR3 is 13 amino acids. V lost 6 bases, J lost 5 bases, and 13 bases lay in between. Germline assignment: CDR1 SGHTA and CDR2 FQGNSA. This CDR3 reads CASRGTGWETQYF. The CDR3 bases are TGTGCCAGCAGAGGCACAGGGTGGGAGACCCAGTACTTC.

CDR3 sequence reads: CASSKSPSGQPQHF. CDR3 DNA: TGTGCCAGCAGCAAGAGCCCCAGCGGACAGCCCCAGCATTTT. This chain uses TRBV7-8 with TRBJ1-5; D not certain. Trimming left V 5 bases short and J 7 bases short, with 15 bases between. This CDR3 is built from 14 residues. Per germline, CDR1 SGHVS and CDR2 FQNEAQ. Variable domain in full (rest from reference TRBV7-8 and TRBJ1-5): GAGVSQSPRYKVAKRGQDVALRCDPISGHVSLFWYQQALGQGPEFLTYFQNEAQLDKSGLPSDRFFAERPEGSVSTLKIQRTQQEDSAVYLCASSKSPSGQPQHFGDGTRLSIL.

This clone came up once. The genes are TRBV5-1 and TRBJ2-7; the match to TRBD2 covers 8 bases. Germline trimming cut 0 bases from V and 2 bases from J; bases unmatched to any gene: 7. CDR3 size: 16 residues. Looked up from germline, CDR1 is SGHRS and CDR2 is YFSETQ. This chain's CDR3 is CASSLAVSGGPYEQYF. The CDR3 region has the DNA TGCGCCAGCAGCTTGGCCGTCTCGGGGGGGCCCTACGAGCAGTACTTC.

The genes are TRBV19 and TRBJ2-3, with 9 nucleotides matching TRBD2. Germline CDR1 is LNHDA and CDR2 is SQIVND (reference sequence). The CDR3 extends over 17 amino acids. J lost 5 bases, V lost 5 bases, and 14 bases had no gene match. This chain's CDR3 is CASSPPGLAGGGDTQYF. In nucleotides, the CDR3 is TGTGCCAGTAGTCCCCCGGGACTAGCAGGTGGCGGAGATACGCAGTATTTT.

The rearrangement uses TRBV9 and TRBJ2-3; the D gene is possibly TRBD1 (6 bases). The CDR3 loop spans 16 amino acids. Germline-derived CDR1 and CDR2 are SGDLS and YYNGEE. Trimming took off 0 bases at V and 3 bases at J, with 14 bases between the two ends. In DNA, the CDR3 is TGTGCCAGCAGCGTAGGGGGCAGGGGCATTACAGATACGCAGTATTTT. Translating it yields CASSVGGRGITDTQYF. Combining the CDR3 with reference TRBV9 and TRBJ2-3 gives the whole variable domain DSGVTQTPKHLITATGQRVTLRCSPRSGDLSVYWYQQSLDQGLQFLIQYYNGEERAKGNILERFSAQQFPDLHSELNLSSLELGDSALYFCASSVGGRGITDTQYFGPGTRLTVL.

This clone was counted only a few times. The chain joins TRBV4-2 to TRBJ2-5, with 9 bases aligning to TRBD2. The CDR3 contains 15 residues. Germline CDR1 reads LGHNA; CDR2 reads YNFKEQ. V was pared by 1 base and J by 3 bases, with 3 bases of the junction left unmatched. CDR3 residues: CASSQGQRGEETQYF. The CDR3 DNA sequence: TGTGCCAGCAGCCAAGGACAGCGGGGGGAAGAGACCCAGTACTTC.

The chain joins TRBV28 to TRBJ2-3, with D possibly matching TRBD1 (6 bases). This CDR3 contains 12 residues. Between the trimmed V and J ends, which lost 5 bases and 3 bases, there was a span of 6 bases. The V gene's germline CDR1 is MDHEN and CDR2 SYDVKM. In DNA, the CDR3 is TGTGCCAGCAGTACAGGGACAGATACGCAGTATTTT. Its translation: CASSTGTDTQYF.

The CDR3 DNA reads TGTGCCAGCTTCGGGACAGGCAGCAATGAGCAGTTCTTC. Protein sequence: CASFGTGSNEQFF. J is TRBJ2-1 and V is TRBV6-6, with 8 positions matching TRBD1. After removal of 8 bases from V and 6 bases from J, the junction contained 6 bases not matched to a gene. CDR1 and CDR2 from the germline V gene are MNHNY and SVGAGI (reference sequence). This CDR3 is 13 amino acids long.

The rearrangement joins TRBV6-5 to TRBJ1-1; 8 bases line up with TRBD1. CDR3 length: 14 residues. Unmatched junction bases numbered 7, after V lost 6 bases and J lost 4 bases. The germline V gene has CDR1 MNHEY and CDR2 SVGAGI. Here the CDR3 DNA reads TGTGCCAGCAGATGGACAGGGTATACCACTGAAGCTTTCTTT. Translated: CASRWTGYTTEAFF.